The 30 T cell receptor beta chains reported below all come from one sample, sequenced in a study of T cell clonality in common variable immunodeficiency. TCRdb's copy holds only in-frame clones and misses some; the assay was immunoSEQ multiplex PCR. Captured here are some 50,000 clones, none seen once; the top ten comprise about 5.9%. Source material: peripheral blood mononuclear cells. All receptors come from a person aged 18 to 70 in good health.

At least ten counts were recorded for this clone. The read gets to within 3 residues of the CDR3 end, and the germline J gene fills in the rest. The V gene is TRBV12-3 or TRBV12-4, the J gene TRBJ2-5, with D possibly being TRBD2 (6 bases). The CDR3 is made up of 14 amino acids. V was pared by 6 bases and J by 4 bases, with 15 bases between. The sequenced CDR3 bases are TGTGCCAGCAGGGAGACTAGGGCGGGAGAGACC. Translated: CASRETRAGET. From start to end, the CDR3 is CASRETRAGETQYF.

There are many counts of this clone. The read comes to an end 3 residues before the CDR3 does, leaving the germline J gene to fill in the end. The chain uses TRBV11-2 and TRBJ2-2, with 8 bases aligning to TRBD1. CDR1 and CDR2 from the germline V gene are SGHAT and FQNNGV. With V trimmed by 5 bases and J by 5 bases, 7 bases remained unmatched. This CDR3 contains 15 residues. The sequenced part of the CDR3 DNA is TGTGCCAGCAGCCGCCGGGACAGGTGGACCGGGGAG. Its protein product is CASSRRDRWTGE. The CDR3 in full is CASSRRDRWTGELFF.

This clone was recorded at least ten times. The missing CDR3 end, 3 residues past where the read stops, is filled in from the germline J gene. This sequence joins TRBV10-2 and TRBJ2-6; D remains ambiguous. CDR1 WSHSY and CDR2 SAAADI come from the germline V gene. The germline V and J ends were trimmed by 7 bases and 0 bases, with 4 bases remaining between them. The CDR3 length is 13 residues. The CDR3 DNA, read in part, is TGCGCCAGCACAAACTCTGGGGCCAACGTC. Translating gives CASTNSGANV. The entire CDR3 is CASTNSGANVLTF.

Ten or more counts support this clone. The read is 3 residues too short to cover the CDR3 end, so that end is filled in from the germline J gene. The gene calls are TRBV4-2 and TRBJ2-5, with TRBD2 matching 10 bases. The CDR3 contains 16 residues. Germline-derived CDR1 and CDR2 are LGHNA and YNFKEQ. With V trimmed by 4 bases and J by 0 bases, 5 bases remained unmatched. The sequenced part of the CDR3 DNA is TGTGCCAGCAGCCCGAGCGGGGGGGCGTACCAAGAGACC. This codes for CASSPSGGAYQET. From start to end, the CDR3 is CASSPSGGAYQETQYF.

This clone was seen ten or more times. The CDR3 end lies 3 residues beyond the end of the read and is filled in from the germline J gene. This chain links TRBV19 with TRBJ1-4; D may be TRBD1 (5 bases). Trimming removed 9 bases at V and 8 bases at J, with 13 bases between. The CDR3 totals 12 residues. Germline loops: CDR1 LNHDA, CDR2 SQIVND (reference sequence). The CDR3 region is CASNKGYEKLFF. CDR3 DNA (partial): TGTGCCAGCAACAAGGGGTACGAAAAA.

Worth noting for this clone: The sequence runs out 3 residues before the end of the CDR3; the remainder is reconstructed from the germline J gene. This sequence joins TRBV30 and TRBJ2-3; 7 positions agree with TRBD2. CDR3 size: 14 residues. CDR1 and CDR2 from the germline V gene are GTSNPN and SVGIG (reference sequence). The covered CDR3 bases are TGTGCCTGGAGTCGGAGTGGGGGGGTGATGACG. Amino acid sequence: CAWSRSGGVMT. The CDR3, in full, reads CAWSRSGGVMTQYF.

This clone has a count of ten or more. The read is 3 residues too short to cover the CDR3 end, so that end is filled in from the germline J gene. The chain recombines TRBV6-2 or TRBV6-3 with TRBJ2-5; D is perhaps TRBD1 (6 bases). This CDR3 has 14 residues. V lost 5 bases to trimming and J lost 4 bases, with 14 bases between them. The V gene's germline CDR1 is MNHEY and CDR2 SVGEGT. The covered CDR3 bases are TGTGCCAGCAGTAATACAGGGTTAGGAGAGACC. Translated: CASSNTGLGET. In full, the CDR3 reads CASSNTGLGETQYF.

In this sample, this clone turned up many times. The CDR3 end lies 3 residues beyond the end of the read and is filled in from the germline J gene. The chain couples TRBV20-1 to TRBJ1-6; 8 nucleotides line up with TRBD1. The CDR3 is 15 residues long. The J segment lost 9 bases and the V segment lost 5 bases, leaving 12 bases of the junction unmatched. Germline loops: CDR1 DFQATT, CDR2 SNEGSKA (reference sequence). The CDR3 DNA, read in part, is TGCAGTGCTCCAGAGGTTGGACAGGGCACTTCACCC. This codes for CSAPEVGQGTSP. The entire CDR3 reads CSAPEVGQGTSPLHF.

This clone has ten or more counts. The read halts 3 residues ahead of the CDR3 end, with the missing end drawn from the germline J gene. The gene calls are TRBV30 and TRBJ1-5; 9 positions match TRBD1. The J segment lost 0 bases and the V segment lost 0 bases, leaving 9 bases of the junction unmatched. There are 18 residues in the CDR3. Looked up from germline, CDR1 is GTSNPN and CDR2 is SVGIG (reference sequence). The CDR3 spells CAWSVRGQGIYSNQPQHF. The sequenced part of the CDR3 DNA is TGTGCCTGGAGTGTACGGGGACAGGGAATATATAGCAATCAGCCC.

At least ten counts were recorded for this clone. From the germline J gene comes the end of the CDR3, since the read stops 3 residues before it. The chain recombines TRBV11-2 with TRBJ1-6, with a tentative D call TRBD1 (6 bases). The V and J ends lost 5 bases and 0 bases respectively, with 8 bases between them. CDR3 length: 15 amino acids. Germline assignment: CDR1 SGHAT and CDR2 FQNNGV. The chain's CDR3 is CASSRQDSYNSPLHF. The sequenced CDR3 bases are TGTGCCAGCAGCAGACAGGACTCCTATAATTCACCC.

This clone was seen repeatedly, ten times or more. Read sequence stops 3 residues before the CDR3 end, and the germline J gene provides the missing end. The chain uses TRBV19 and TRBJ1-2; TRBD1 matches at 9 bases. V lost 7 bases and J lost 5; bases outside the gene matches: 8. In germline, CDR1 is LNHDA, CDR2 SQIVND (reference sequence). There are 14 residues in the CDR3. The CDR3 DNA, read in part, is TGTGCCAGTACCCGAGACAGGGGGATATATGGC. Encoded protein: CASTRDRGIYG. The full CDR3 is CASTRDRGIYGYTF.

This clone showed up many times. With the read ending 3 residues before the CDR3 end, the germline J gene is used to fill in that end. The V gene is TRBV4-2, the J gene TRBJ1-2; a possible D gene is TRBD1 (6 bases). The CDR3 runs 15 residues. Deletions cut 3 bases from V and 4 bases from J, with 15 bases between. Germline V gene sequence: CDR1 LGHNA, CDR2 YNFKEQ. The part of the CDR3 DNA that was read is TGTGCCAGCAGCCAGTCCCAGGGGCCGGGCTATGGC. It translates to CASSQSQGPGYG. The full CDR3 reads CASSQSQGPGYGYTF.

Many counts were recorded for this clone. The read terminates 3 residues ahead of where the CDR3 ends, so the germline J gene completes it. V and J are TRBV19 and TRBJ1-1; 7 bases are shared with TRBD1. The V gene end was trimmed by 7 bases and the J gene end by 1 base; junction bases not matched to a gene: 9. Germline assignment: CDR1 LNHDA and CDR2 SQIVND (reference sequence). The CDR3 length is 15 residues. The CDR3 reads CASIGRTGRNTEAFF. The part of the CDR3 DNA that was read is TGTGCCAGTATTGGGAGGACAGGACGGAACACTGAA.

This clone was detected many times. Read coverage stops 3 residues before the CDR3 terminus; the germline J gene supplies the remainder. V and J are TRBV20-1 and TRBJ1-5, with 7 bases lining up with TRBD1. Germline values: CDR1 DFQATT, CDR2 SNEGSKA (reference sequence). V shed 7 bases, J shed 2 bases, and the junction held 2 bases outside the gene matches. This CDR3 has 12 amino acids. CDR3 DNA, as far as it was read: TGCAGTGTCGGGACAGGCAATCAGCCC. It yields the protein CSVGTGNQP. The whole CDR3 sequence is CSVGTGNQPQHF.

This clone came up many times. The read finishes 3 residues shy of the CDR3 end, and the germline J gene is used to complete it. The chain joins TRBV19 to TRBJ2-1, with 13 nucleotides matching TRBD2. The CDR3 is 14 amino acids. Per germline, CDR1 LNHDA and CDR2 SQIVND (reference sequence). The J segment lost 6 bases and the V segment lost 7 bases, leaving 3 bases of the junction unmatched. Incomplete CDR3 DNA: TGTGCCAGTATGGGACTAGCGGGGAGCAATGAG. Translated: CASMGLAGSNE. The full CDR3 sequence reads CASMGLAGSNEQFF. The variable domain in full, with the rest retrieved from reference TRBV19 and TRBJ2-1, is DGGITQSPKYLFRKEGQNVTLSCEQNLNHDAMYWYRQDPGQGLRLIYYSQIVNDFQKGDIAEGYSVSREKKESFPLTVTSAQKNPTAFYLCASMGLAGSNEQFFGPGTRLTVL.

With regard to this clone: The CDR3 end falls 3 residues outside the read, so it is completed with the germline J gene. The chain combines TRBV2 with TRBJ1-5; TRBD1 matches at 7 bases. Germline V gives CDR1 SNHLY, CDR2 FYNNEI. The CDR3 sequence is 15 residues long. Losses at the gene ends were 6 bases for V and 1 base for J; bases not matched to a gene: 6. CDR3 DNA (partial): TGTGCCAGCAGCGAGGACAGGTGGAGCAATCAGCCC. Encoded protein: CASSEDRWSNQP. The whole CDR3 sequence is CASSEDRWSNQPQHF.

This clone has a count of ten or more. The read is 3 residues too short to cover the CDR3 end, so that end is filled in from the germline J gene. This chain uses TRBV18 with TRBJ2-1; 11 bases map to TRBD2. The CDR3 runs to 16 residues. Unmatched junction bases numbered 9, after V lost 4 bases and J lost 7 bases. Germline V gene lookup returns CDR1 KGHSH and CDR2 LQKENI. The CDR3 spells CASSLLLAGAENEQFF. The covered CDR3 bases are TGTGCCAGCTCACTTTTACTAGCGGGGGCCGAAAATGAG.

This clone was detected a few times. The sequenced fragment ends 3 residues before the CDR3 boundary, so the rest is inferred from the germline J gene. The V gene is TRBV7-9, the J gene TRBJ2-2; D unclear. The germline gives CDR1 SEHNR, CDR2 FQNEAQ (reference sequence). The length of the CDR3 is 13 residues. The CDR3 DNA, read in part, is TGTGCCAGCAGCCGTGAACCGGGTGAAAAG. It specifies CASSREPGEK. In full, the CDR3 reads CASSREPGEKLFF.

With regard to this clone: Read coverage stops 3 residues before the CDR3 terminus; the germline J gene supplies the remainder. J is TRBJ1-3 and V is TRBV30, with 7 nucleotides matching TRBD1. The CDR3 is 14 amino acids. V lost 1 base to trimming and J lost 3 bases; unmatched junction nucleotides: 3. Looked up from germline, CDR1 is GTSNPN and CDR2 is SVGIG (reference sequence). The CDR3 bases that were read are TGTGCCTGGAGTGCGGGACAGCGTGGAAACACC. It translates to CAWSAGQRGNT. In full, the CDR3 reads CAWSAGQRGNTIYF.

This clone has at least ten counts. From the germline J gene comes the end of the CDR3, since the read stops 3 residues before it. This chain connects TRBV20-1 to TRBJ2-5, with TRBD2 matching 9 bases. Trimming removed 3 bases from V and 4 bases from J; junction bases left unmatched: 9. CDR3 length: 15 amino acids. Germline V gene sequence: CDR1 DFQATT, CDR2 SNEGSKA (reference sequence). Incomplete CDR3 DNA: TGCAGTGCTAGGGCGGCGGGGGGGCCCCCAGAGACC. It specifies CSARAAGGPPET. The entire CDR3 is CSARAAGGPPETQYF.

At least ten counts were recorded for this clone. The read gets to within 3 residues of the CDR3 end, and the germline J gene fills in the rest. V is TRBV5-6 and J is TRBJ1-5; D gene ambiguous. V shed 4 bases and J shed 0 bases, with 8 bases lying between them. The germline gives CDR1 SGHDT, CDR2 YYEEEE. The CDR3 loop spans 14 amino acids. The DNA read from the CDR3 is TGTGCCAGCAGCCTTTTATATAGCAATCAGCCC. This sequence encodes CASSLLYSNQP. The full CDR3 protein reads CASSLLYSNQPQHF.

This clone was recorded many times. The read gets to within 3 residues of the CDR3 end, and the germline J gene fills in the rest. The chain uses TRBV19 and TRBJ2-7, with 7 bases aligning to TRBD1. V was pared by 3 bases and J by 1 base, with 6 bases of the junction left unmatched. CDR1 and CDR2 (germline): LNHDA, SQIVND (reference sequence). The CDR3 extends over 15 amino acids. CDR3 DNA (partial): TGTGCCAGTAGTATGGGCCAGGGGGAATCCTACGAG. This codes for CASSMGQGESYE. The whole CDR3 is CASSMGQGESYEQYF.

This clone was observed at least ten times. The CDR3 end falls 3 residues outside the read, so it is completed with the germline J gene. The chain carries TRBV20-1 and TRBJ1-6; tentatively, D is TRBD1 (6 bases). The V end lost 3 bases, the J end lost 6 bases, and 6 bases lay between the germline ends. The CDR3 loop spans 12 amino acids. The germline gives CDR1 DFQATT, CDR2 SNEGSKA (reference sequence). CDR3 sequence: CSARDSNSPLHF. The CDR3 DNA, read in part, is TGCAGTGCTAGGGACAGTAATTCACCC.

Turning to this clone: The CDR3 goes on 3 residues after the read ends, and that part is filled in from the germline J gene. Additional DNA sequences in this sample encode the identical CDR3. V usage is TRBV7-9 and J usage is TRBJ1-1; TRBD1 is a possible D gene (6 bases). This CDR3 contains 13 residues. Germline loops: CDR1 SEHNR, CDR2 FQNEAQ (reference sequence). The CDR3: CASSPGTSGGAFF. The covered CDR3 bases are TGTGCCAGCAGCCCAGGCACCAGCGGGGGC.

This clone was counted ten times or more. CDR3 DNA (partial): TGTGCCTGGAGTATGACTCAAAACTATGGC. Translating gives CAWSMTQNYG. The whole CDR3 sequence is CAWSMTQNYGYTF. The chain couples TRBV30 to TRBJ1-2; no reliable D call. The read terminates 3 residues before the CDR3 end, so the remaining end is supplied by the germline J gene. Trimming left V 2 bases short and J 2 bases short, with 9 bases between. This CDR3 contains 13 residues. Germline values: CDR1 GTSNPN, CDR2 SVGIG (reference sequence). The variable domain in full, with the rest retrieved from reference TRBV30 and TRBJ1-2, is SQTIHQWPATLVQPVGSPLSLECTVEGTSNPNLYWYRQAAGRGLQLLFYSVGIGQISSEVPQNLSASRPQDRQFILSSKKLLLSDSGFYLCAWSMTQNYGYTFGSGTRLTVV.

This clone was observed a handful of times. The read halts 3 residues ahead of the CDR3 end, with the missing end drawn from the germline J gene. J is TRBJ1-1 and V is TRBV6-1, with D perhaps matching TRBD1 (6 bases). This CDR3 has 15 amino acids. From germline, CDR1 is MNHNS and CDR2 SASEGT. The CDR3: CASSESSGGQETAFF. The sequenced part of the CDR3 DNA is TGTGCCAGCAGTGAATCGAGCGGGGGCCAAGAGACA.

This clone was counted many times. The CDR3 here is CSARAPVGVDGYEQYF. The CDR3 bases that were read are TGCAGTGCTAGAGCCCCAGTAGGGGTGGATGGCTACGAG. This chain joins TRBV20-1 and TRBJ2-7; maybe TRBD1 (5 bases). The DNA ends 3 residues before the CDR3 does, and the rest of the CDR3 is filled in from the germline J gene. Germline CDR1 is DFQATT and CDR2 is SNEGSKA (reference sequence). The CDR3 loop spans 16 amino acids. V gave up 1 base and J gave up 3 bases, with 19 bases separating them.

This clone came up many times. The CDR3 end falls 3 residues outside the read, so it is completed with the germline J gene. This chain uses TRBV2 with TRBJ2-1; D is tentatively TRBD1 or TRBD2 (5 bases each). Looked up from germline, CDR1 is SNHLY and CDR2 is FYNNEI. V shed 6 bases and J shed 8 bases, with 11 bases lying between them. The CDR3 totals 12 residues. CDR3 protein: CASRAGSYEQFF. The sequenced part of the CDR3 DNA is TGTGCCAGCAGGGCAGGGAGCTATGAG.

There are many counts of this clone. The observed sequence ends 3 residues before the CDR3 terminus, with the missing tail filled in from the germline J gene. The gene calls are TRBV11-3 and TRBJ1-6; 7 bases are shared with TRBD1. Unmatched junction bases numbered 5, after V lost 5 bases and J lost 7 bases. The CDR3 is 14 residues long. Germline-derived CDR1 and CDR2 are SGHNT and YENEEA. Incomplete CDR3 DNA: TGTGCCAGCAGCCCGGGACAGATGAATTCACCC. Residues: CASSPGQMNSP. In full, the CDR3 is CASSPGQMNSPLHF.

This clone has at least ten counts. The CDR3 extends 3 residues past the end of the read, so its final part is completed from the germline J gene. V gene TRBV20-1 combines with J gene TRBJ2-1, with TRBD2 identical over 9 bases. Germline V gene data show CDR1 as DFQATT and CDR2 as SNEGSKA (reference sequence). This CDR3 is built from 13 residues. The V gene end was trimmed by 1 base and the J gene end by 5 bases; junction bases not matched to a gene: 0. The CDR3 bases that were read are TGCAGTGCTAGAGGACTAGCGGACAATGAG. It is translated as CSARGLADNE. The whole CDR3 sequence is CSARGLADNEQFF.